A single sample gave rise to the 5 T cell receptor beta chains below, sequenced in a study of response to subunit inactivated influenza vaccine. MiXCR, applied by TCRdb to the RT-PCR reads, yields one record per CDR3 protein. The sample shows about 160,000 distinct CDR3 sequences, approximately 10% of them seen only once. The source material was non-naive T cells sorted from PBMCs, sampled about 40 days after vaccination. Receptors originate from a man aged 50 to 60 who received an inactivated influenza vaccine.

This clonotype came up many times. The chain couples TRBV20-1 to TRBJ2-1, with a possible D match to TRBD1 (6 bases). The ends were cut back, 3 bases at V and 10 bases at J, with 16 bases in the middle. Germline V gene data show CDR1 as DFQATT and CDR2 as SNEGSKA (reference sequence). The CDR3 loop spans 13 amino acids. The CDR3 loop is CSASPGGRGEQFF. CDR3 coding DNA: TGCAGTGCTAGTCCTGGTGGCAGGGGAGAGCAGTTCTTC.

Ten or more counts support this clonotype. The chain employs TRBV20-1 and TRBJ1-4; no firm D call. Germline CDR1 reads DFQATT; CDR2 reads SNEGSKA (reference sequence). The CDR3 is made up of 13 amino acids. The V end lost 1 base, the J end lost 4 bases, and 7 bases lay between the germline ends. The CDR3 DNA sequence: TGCAGTGCTAGAGGACGGATTAATGAAAAACTGTTTTTT. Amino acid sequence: CSARGRINEKLFF.

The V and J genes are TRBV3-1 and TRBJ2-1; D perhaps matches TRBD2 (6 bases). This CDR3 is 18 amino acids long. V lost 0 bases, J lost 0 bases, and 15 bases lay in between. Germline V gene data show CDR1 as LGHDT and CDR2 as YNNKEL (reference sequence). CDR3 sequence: CASSQEVEGKGSYNEQFF. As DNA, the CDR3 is TGTGCCAGCAGCCAAGAGGTGGAGGGAAAAGGCTCCTACAATGAGCAGTTCTTC.

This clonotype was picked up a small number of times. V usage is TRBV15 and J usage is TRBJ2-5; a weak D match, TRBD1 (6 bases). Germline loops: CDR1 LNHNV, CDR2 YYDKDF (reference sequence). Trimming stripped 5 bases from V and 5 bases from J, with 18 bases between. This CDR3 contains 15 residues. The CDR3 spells CATSPQGFQGETQYF. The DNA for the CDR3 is TGTGCCACCAGCCCCCAGGGTTTCCAGGGGGAGACCCAGTACTTC.

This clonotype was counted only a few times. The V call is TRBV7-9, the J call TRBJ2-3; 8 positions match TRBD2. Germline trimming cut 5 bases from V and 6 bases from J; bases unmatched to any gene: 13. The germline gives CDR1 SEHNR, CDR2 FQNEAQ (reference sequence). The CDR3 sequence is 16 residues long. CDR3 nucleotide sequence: TGTGCCAGCAGCCCCAGGCTAGCGGGCCTTCGGGATACGCAGTATTTT. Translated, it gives CASSPRLAGLRDTQYF.